A single sample is the source of the 21 T cell receptor beta chains below, sequenced in a study of a mutant IDH1 vaccine in newly diagnosed glioma. The method was immunoSEQ multiplex PCR; TCRdb's version includes in-frame clones alone and lacks a portion of them. The data show about 30,000 clones, about 80% seen once. The time point denotes: baseline, week 1 (first vaccination visit). Regarding treatment: pre-vaccination baseline after standard-of-care therapy. Sequenced material: PBMCs, taken from a glioma patient treated with radiotherapy, temozolomide or both. The source of these receptors is a man aged 25-45 years with glioma.

This clone was counted only a few times. The rearrangement links TRBV5-6 to TRBJ1-1; 10 nucleotides align to TRBD1. The CDR3 runs 16 residues. J was trimmed by 5 bases and V by 3 bases; bases with no gene match: 10. Germline loops: CDR1 SGHDT, CDR2 YYEEEE. CDR3 in amino acids: CASSYGTGVLRTEAFF. The DNA of the CDR3 is TGTGCCAGCAGCTACGGGACAGGGGTATTAAGGACTGAAGCTTTCTTT.

CDR3 protein: CAISDRRAGGGTDTQYF. CDR3 bases: TGTGCCATCAGTGACAGAAGGGCGGGAGGGGGTACAGATACGCAGTATTTT. This rearrangement joins TRBV10-3 to TRBJ2-3; 9 nucleotides agree with TRBD2. This CDR3 is built from 17 residues. The V gene end was trimmed by 3 bases and the J gene end by 3 bases; junction bases not matched to a gene: 10. Germline lookup yields CDR1 ENHRY and CDR2 SYGVKD.

The chain links TRBV6-6 to TRBJ2-7; D might be TRBD2 (5 bases). CDR3 length equals 13 residues. The germline CDR1 and CDR2 sequences are MNHNY and SVGAGI (reference sequence). Between the trimmed V and J ends, which lost 4 bases and 4 bases, there was a span of 11 bases. This CDR3 reads CASSSDGGYEQYF. CDR3 in DNA: TGTGCCAGCAGTTCGGACGGCGGGTACGAGCAGTACTTC.

The chain carries TRBV5-5 and TRBJ1-5; 10 bases align to TRBD1. Germline V gives CDR1 SGHKS, CDR2 YYEKEE (reference sequence). With V trimmed by 4 bases and J by 4 bases, 14 bases remained unmatched. The CDR3 is made up of 18 amino acids. The CDR3 loop reads CASSPTTGGAEWNQPQHF. In DNA form, the CDR3 reads TGTGCCAGCAGCCCAACGACAGGGGGCGCCGAGTGGAATCAGCCCCAGCATTTT. Variable domain in full (rest from reference TRBV5-5 and TRBJ1-5): DAGVTQSPTHLIKTRGQQVTLRCSPISGHKSVSWYQQVLGQGPQFIFQYYEKEERGRGNFPDRFSARQFPNYSSELNVNALLLGDSALYLCASSPTTGGAEWNQPQHFGDGTRLSIL.

The chain uses TRBV9 and TRBJ1-3; D might be TRBD1 (5 bases). There are 15 residues in the CDR3. CDR1 SGDLS and CDR2 YYNGEE come from the germline V gene. Deletions cut 0 bases from V and 2 bases from J, with 9 bases between. The DNA of the CDR3 is TGTGCCAGCAGCGTAGATTCGGGGCCTGGAAACACCATATATTTT. Protein product: CASSVDSGPGNTIYF.

The chain uses TRBV30 and TRBJ2-3; D gene uncertain. V was cut by 0 bases and J by 2 bases, with 6 bases left in between. Per the germline V gene, CDR1 is GTSNPN and CDR2 is SVGIG (reference sequence). This CDR3 is 13 amino acids long. The CDR3 DNA is TGTGCCTGGAGTGTGAGGTCCACAGATACGCAGTATTTT. Residues: CAWSVRSTDTQYF.

The CDR3 DNA sequence: TGTGCCAGCAGCGCCACGACCGGGACTAGCCTCAATGAGCAGTTCTTC. Protein product: CASSATTGTSLNEQFF. The V call is TRBV9, the J call TRBJ2-1, with 9 bases aligning to TRBD2. With 3 bases clipped from V and 6 bases from J, the junction kept 10 bases outside the gene matches. Germline CDR1 SGDLS, CDR2 YYNGEE. This CDR3 spans 16 amino acids.

The count of this clone is one. This chain's CDR3 is CASSLGQSYEQYF. CDR3 bases: TGTGCCAGCAGCCTCGGACAGTCCTACGAGCAGTACTTC. The rearrangement joins TRBV6-5 to TRBJ2-7; the D gene is possibly TRBD1 (6 bases). Germline CDR1 reads MNHEY; CDR2 reads SVGAGI. The CDR3 totals 13 residues. Trimming cost V 6 bases and J 1 base, with 10 bases left between them.

The chain joins TRBV5-5 to TRBJ2-7; the D gene is possibly TRBD2 (5 bases). Germline V gene lookup returns CDR1 SGHKS and CDR2 YYEKEE (reference sequence). The CDR3 totals 13 residues. The V gene lost 4 bases and the J gene lost 9 bases, with 17 bases spanning the gap. For the CDR3, the DNA is TGTGCCAGCAGCAAAGGAACAGATCGGGGGCAGTACTTC. Translation: CASSKGTDRGQYF.

The V call is TRBV15, the J call TRBJ1-1; weak D call: TRBD1 (5 bases). CDR1 and CDR2 (germline): LNHNV, YYDKDF (reference sequence). The CDR3 extends over 18 amino acids. The germline V and J ends were trimmed by 0 bases and 5 bases, with 22 bases remaining between them. CDR3 nucleotide sequence: TGTGCCACCAGCAGAGATCTCGTGAGGGCAGTCGGGGGGACTGAAGCTTTCTTT. Amino acids: CATSRDLVRAVGGTEAFF.

The CDR3 sequence is CASSLGQGTGVGYTF. DNA of the CDR3: TGTGCCAGCAGCTTAGGGCAGGGGACCGGGGTCGGCTACACCTTC. The chain uses TRBV7-8 and TRBJ1-2, with D perhaps TRBD1 (6 bases). V was pared by 1 base and J by 8 bases, with 17 bases between. CDR1 and CDR2 from the germline V gene are SGHVS and FQNEAQ. CDR3 length: 15 residues. The full variable domain, completed using reference TRBV7-8 and TRBJ1-2, is GAGVSQSPRYKVAKRGQDVALRCDPISGHVSLFWYQQALGQGPEFLTYFQNEAQLDKSGLPSDRFFAERPEGSVSTLKIQRTQQEDSAVYLCASSLGQGTGVGYTFGSGTRLTVV.

This clone came up once. The chain links TRBV6-4 to TRBJ2-7, with 8 bases fitting TRBD1. Trimming took 10 bases from V and 3 from J; bases not matched to a gene: 23. There are 18 residues in the CDR3. The V gene's germline CDR1 is MRHNA and CDR2 SNTAGT. This CDR3 reads CATQRPRPDRGEFYEQYF. DNA for the CDR3: TGTGCCACCCAGCGACCCCGCCCCGACAGGGGAGAATTCTACGAGCAGTACTTC.

V and J are TRBV7-8 and TRBJ2-5; D call uncertain. Germline assignment: CDR1 SGHVS and CDR2 FQNEAQ. CDR3 length: 14 residues. With 5 bases removed from V and 0 bases from J, the gap between germline ends came to 10 bases. The chain's CDR3 is CASSRILYQETQYF. CDR3 DNA: TGTGCCAGCAGCCGAATACTGTACCAAGAGACCCAGTACTTC.

This chain joins TRBV20-1 and TRBJ2-7; D unresolved. The germline CDR1 and CDR2 sequences are DFQATT and SNEGSKA (reference sequence). V was shortened by 6 bases and J by 2 bases, with 8 bases between the two germline ends. This CDR3 region has 11 residues. CDR3 in DNA: TGCAGTGCGCCTAACCCCTACGAGCAGTACTTC. This gives the protein CSAPNPYEQYF.

This chain links TRBV7-9 with TRBJ2-5; tentative D call: TRBD2 (6 bases). CDR1 is SEHNR, CDR2 FQNEAQ, per germline (reference sequence). Trimming cost V 1 base and J 5 bases, with 17 bases left between them. This CDR3 comprises 16 residues. The chain's CDR3 is CASSLVTGVLRETQYF. CDR3 sequence (DNA): TGTGCCAGCAGCTTAGTAACGGGGGTATTAAGGGAGACCCAGTACTTC.

This chain joins TRBV7-9 and TRBJ1-1; 9 bases match TRBD1. V trimming: 5 bases; J trimming: 5 bases; junction bases outside the gene matches: 6. The CDR3 consists of 14 residues. Germline CDR1 and CDR2: SEHNR and FQNEAQ (reference sequence). CDR3 sequence reads: CASSMGQGGTEAFF. DNA for the CDR3: TGTGCCAGCAGCATGGGACAGGGAGGGACTGAAGCTTTCTTT. The whole variable domain, remainder taken from reference TRBV7-9 and TRBJ1-1, is DTGVSQNPRHKITKRGQNVTFRCDPISEHNRLYWYRQTLGQGPEFLTYFQNEAQLEKSRLLSDRFSAERPKGSFSTLEIQRTEQGDSAMYLCASSMGQGGTEAFFGQGTRLTVV.

The V gene is TRBV27, the J gene TRBJ1-2; D might be TRBD1 (6 bases). This CDR3 has 14 residues. V lost 3 bases to trimming and J lost 4 bases, with 12 bases between them. Germline-derived CDR1 and CDR2 are MNHEY and SMNVEV (reference sequence). CDR3 amino acids: CASSFGGRTYGYTF. The CDR3 bases are TGTGCCAGCAGTTTCGGGGGGCGCACCTATGGCTACACCTTC.

This chain uses TRBV7-2 with TRBJ1-2; 9 positions match TRBD1. CDR3 length: 14 amino acids. Looked up from germline, CDR1 is SGHTA and CDR2 is FQGNSA. Losses at the gene ends were 5 bases for V and 6 bases for J; bases not matched to a gene: 7. The CDR3 sequence: CASSLDRGEDGYTF. CDR3 nucleotide sequence: TGTGCCAGCAGCCTCGACAGGGGGGAGGATGGCTACACCTTC.

The CDR3 loop reads CASSLGAGTTQETQYF. The CDR3 DNA is TGTGCCAGCAGCCTAGGGGCTGGTACCACCCAAGAGACCCAGTACTTC. The V call is TRBV11-2, the J call TRBJ2-5; D possibly corresponds to TRBD1 (5 bases). Trimming shortened V by 5 bases and J by 1 base, and 17 bases separated the two germline ends. This CDR3 comprises 16 residues. Per germline, CDR1 SGHAT and CDR2 FQNNGV.

The sample holds one count of this clone. This chain joins TRBV5-4 and TRBJ1-2, with D maybe TRBD1 (6 bases). Germline loops: CDR1 SGHNT, CDR2 YYREEE (reference sequence). The CDR3 is 16 residues long. Trimming pared 6 bases from V and 9 bases from J, leaving 27 bases between. This CDR3 is CASNVGGPNAAASYTF. The DNA for the CDR3 is TGTGCCAGCAATGTAGGGGGTCCTAACGCCGCCGCGAGCTACACCTTC.

This clone was seen more than once but under ten times. This chain joins TRBV5-1 and TRBJ2-3; D is possibly TRBD2 (7 bases). CDR3 length: 15 residues. Deletions cut 3 bases from V and 4 bases from J, with 15 bases between. Germline CDR1 reads SGHRS; CDR2 reads YFSETQ. The CDR3 nucleotides read TGCGCCAGCAGCTGGGTGGGCGGGGGCGCAGATACGCAGTATTTT. It is translated as CASSWVGGGADTQYF. Complete variable domain (other parts from reference TRBV5-1 and TRBJ2-3): KAGVTQTPRYLIKTRGQQVTLSCSPISGHRSVSWYQQTPGQGLQFLFEYFSETQRNKGNFPGRFSGRQFSNSRSEMNVSTLELGDSALYLCASSWVGGGADTQYFGPGTRLTVL.